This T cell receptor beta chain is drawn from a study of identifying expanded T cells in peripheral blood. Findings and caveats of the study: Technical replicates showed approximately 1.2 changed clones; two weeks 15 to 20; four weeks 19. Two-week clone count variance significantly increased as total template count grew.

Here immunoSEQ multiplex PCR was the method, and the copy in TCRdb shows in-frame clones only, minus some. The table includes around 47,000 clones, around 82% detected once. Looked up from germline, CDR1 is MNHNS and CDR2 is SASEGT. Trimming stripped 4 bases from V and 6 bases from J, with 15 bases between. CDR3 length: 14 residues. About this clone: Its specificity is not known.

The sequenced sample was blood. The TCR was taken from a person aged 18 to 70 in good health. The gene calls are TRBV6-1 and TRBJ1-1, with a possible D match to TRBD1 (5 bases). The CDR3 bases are TGTGCCAGCAGTGGTACGACAGCCTACTCTGAAGCTTTCTTT. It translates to CASSGTTAYSEAFF.